The 18 T cell receptor beta chains in this list originate from one sample, sequenced in a study of shared clonotypes between healthy human individuals. Here immunoSEQ multiplex PCR was the method, and the copy in TCRdb shows in-frame clones only, minus some. The sample includes almost 700,000 clones, about 91% of them seen just once. CD45RO negativity and positive selection for CCR7 defined naive CD8 cells, a population that excluded terminally differentiated effector memory CD45RA+ cells. The material sequenced was naive CD8+ T cells sorted from blood. These receptors came from a man aged 25-40 years in good health.

For this clone: The junction departs from germline at one end; a sequencing error may be responsible. This chain links TRBV4-3 with TRBJ2-7, with 8 bases identical to TRBD1. The CDR3 consists of 14 residues. Germline-derived CDR1 and CDR2 are LGHNA and YSLEER. For the CDR3, the DNA is TGCGCCAGCAGCCAAGTGAAAGCGGACAGGGATAGGGTCTTC. Translating gives CASSQVKADRDRVF.

This chain joins TRBV9 and TRBJ2-2; D is undetermined. CDR3 length equals 17 residues. Trimming took off 4 bases at V and 3 bases at J, with 19 bases between the two ends. Germline assignment: CDR1 SGDLS and CDR2 YYNGEE. CDR3 nucleotides: TGTGCCAGCAGCCCCCTACAAGGGATTGGGTACACCGGGGAGCTGTTTTTT. Translating it yields CASSPLQGIGYTGELFF.

The V call is TRBV28, the J call TRBJ1-5; possible D gene TRBD1, 6 bases. The germline V and J ends were trimmed by 6 bases and 1 base, with 13 bases remaining between them. The CDR3 totals 15 residues. Germline V lookup: CDR1 MDHEN, CDR2 SYDVKM. The CDR3 DNA is TGTGCCAGCAGACCACAGGGAGGGAGCAATCAGCCCCAGCATTTT. This translates into CASRPQGGSNQPQHF.

The V gene is TRBV28, the J gene TRBJ2-7; perhaps TRBD1 as D (6 bases). The germline V gene encodes CDR1 MDHEN and CDR2 SYDVKM. The CDR3 has 16 residues. V was pared by 3 bases and J by 4 bases, with 19 bases between. CDR3 amino acids: CASSFEVQGRAYEQYF. CDR3 DNA sequence: TGTGCCAGCAGTTTCGAGGTTCAGGGGAGAGCGTACGAGCAGTACTTC.

The sample holds a few counts of this clone. The J gene is TRBJ1-2, the V gene TRBV9; D not certain. Germline V CDR1 and CDR2: SGDLS, YYNGEE. CDR3 size: 16 residues. V gave up 1 base and J gave up 6 bases, with 19 bases separating them. This CDR3 reads CASSVRSSSNVDGYTF. The CDR3, as DNA: TGTGCCAGCAGCGTACGGAGTAGTTCGAATGTTGATGGCTACACCTTC.

The chain carries TRBV5-4 and TRBJ2-3, with 10 bases that match TRBD2. The germline V gene has CDR1 SGHNT and CDR2 YYREEE (reference sequence). With 5 bases clipped from V and 5 bases from J, the junction kept 8 bases outside the gene matches. The CDR3 is made up of 15 amino acids. CDR3 amino acids: CASRSSGRDQDTQYF. The CDR3 DNA sequence: TGTGCCAGCAGGTCTAGCGGGAGAGATCAAGATACGCAGTATTTT.

The chain is built from TRBV4-3 and TRBJ2-2; 7 bases fit TRBD1. Unmatched junction bases numbered 2, after V lost 0 bases and J lost 4 bases. The germline V gene encodes CDR1 LGHNA and CDR2 YSLEER. CDR3 length: 15 amino acids. CDR3 DNA: TGCGCCAGCAGCCAAGACAGGGGGACCACCGGGGAGCTGTTTTTT. Protein: CASSQDRGTTGELFF.

The gene calls are TRBV9 and TRBJ1-3, with a possible D match to TRBD1 (5 bases). This CDR3 is 17 amino acids long. V dropped 3 bases and J dropped 4 bases, with 20 bases sitting between them. The germline V gene encodes CDR1 SGDLS and CDR2 YYNGEE. The chain's CDR3 is CASSAVTQGERGNTIYF. DNA for the CDR3: TGTGCCAGCAGCGCTGTCACCCAGGGCGAACGAGGAAACACCATATATTTT.

The chain employs TRBV15 and TRBJ2-2; D possibly matches TRBD1 or TRBD2 (6 bases each). This CDR3 comprises 14 residues. V was pared by 6 bases and J by 6 bases, with 14 bases between. Per germline, CDR1 LNHNV and CDR2 YYDKDF (reference sequence). In DNA, the CDR3 is TGTGCCACCAGTAAGAAGGGGGGAGCCGGGGAGCTGTTTTTT. Its protein product is CATSKKGGAGELFF.

The chain couples TRBV28 to TRBJ2-7; the D gene is possibly TRBD2 (6 bases). The CDR3 extends over 15 amino acids. Trimming left V 5 bases short and J 5 bases short, with 19 bases between. Per the germline V gene, CDR1 is MDHEN and CDR2 is SYDVKM. The CDR3 DNA follows: TGTGCCAGCAGTACTCACGGGAGTAGGTCTGACGAGCAGTACTTC. Its protein product is CASSTHGSRSDEQYF.

This clone was observed a few times. J is TRBJ1-4 and V is TRBV29-1, with 7 positions matching TRBD1. V shed 4 bases, J shed 6 bases, and the junction held 5 bases outside the gene matches. The germline V gene has CDR1 SQVTM and CDR2 ANQGSEA. This CDR3 is built from 13 residues. The CDR3 DNA reads TGCAGCGTTGTCGACAGGGTGGATGAAAAACTGTTTTTT. Encoded protein: CSVVDRVDEKLFF.

The gene calls are TRBV27 and TRBJ2-2; 11 positions agree with TRBD2. The V gene's germline CDR1 is MNHEY and CDR2 SMNVEV (reference sequence). Germline trimming cut 8 bases from V and 3 bases from J; bases unmatched to any gene: 8. The CDR3 is 16 residues long. The CDR3 region is CASASLAGGYTGELFF. The CDR3 coding sequence is TGTGCCAGCGCCTCTCTAGCGGGAGGCTACACCGGGGAGCTGTTTTTT.

V and J are TRBV10-3 and TRBJ1-4; D call uncertain. The CDR3 covers 16 residues. Germline V gene lookup returns CDR1 ENHRY and CDR2 SYGVKD. V lost 0 bases and J 7 bases, leaving 15 bases between the germline ends. The CDR3 DNA reads TGTGCCATCAGTGAGTCGGGCACCAGCCTTGGTGAAAAACTGTTTTTT. Translating gives CAISESGTSLGEKLFF.

The table lists this clone with a count of one. This chain connects TRBV5-1 to TRBJ1-4; 9 nucleotides match TRBD1. CDR3 length equals 14 residues. V gave up 7 bases and J gave up 4 bases; unmatched junction bases: 5. The germline V gene encodes CDR1 SGHRS and CDR2 YFSETQ. CDR3 sequence (DNA): TGCGCCAGCCGGGACAGGGCTGTTAATGAAAAACTGTTTTTT. This codes for CASRDRAVNEKLFF.

The chain carries TRBV7-2 and TRBJ2-7, with D perhaps matching TRBD1 or TRBD2 (5 bases each). Germline assignment: CDR1 SGHTA and CDR2 FQGNSA. The CDR3 has 15 residues. Deletions cut 9 bases from V and 2 bases from J, with 20 bases between. CDR3 DNA sequence: TGTGCCAGGGGGGTGTCGGGACCCCGGGCCTACGAGCAGTACTTC. This sequence encodes CARGVSGPRAYEQYF.

J is TRBJ2-5 and V is TRBV11-2; 7 bases align to TRBD2. The CDR3 contains 16 residues. Looked up from germline, CDR1 is SGHAT and CDR2 is FQNNGV. Trimming removed 1 base from V and 3 bases from J; junction bases left unmatched: 8. In DNA, the CDR3 is TGTGCCAGCAGCTTAGGGGAGGGCGGGCTAAAAGAGACCCAGTACTTC. Protein product: CASSLGEGGLKETQYF.

Notes on this clone: Compared with germline, one end of the junction differs, possibly owing to a read error. The chain recombines TRBV7-7 with TRBJ2-1; D is undetermined. CDR3 length equals 17 residues. Germline lookup yields CDR1 SSHAT and CDR2 FNYEAQ (reference sequence). The chain's CDR3 is CASRSLSEVDAYNEQFF. The CDR3 DNA is TGTGCTAGCAGATCCCTCTCAGAGGTGGATGCCTACAATGAGCAGTTCTTC.

In the case of this clone: This sample includes further DNA sequences coding for the same CDR3. V gene TRBV6-5 combines with J gene TRBJ2-2, with D hard to call. The CDR3 is made up of 12 amino acids. The V and J ends lost 6 bases and 5 bases respectively, with 7 bases between them. Germline lookup yields CDR1 MNHEY and CDR2 SVGAGI. The CDR3 nucleotides are TGTGCCAGCAGCCCGAGTACCGGGGAGCTGTTTTTT. It is translated as CASSPSTGELFF.